Listed below are T cell receptor beta chains from one sample, sequenced in a study of CXCR3-negative and CXCR3-positive naive CD8 T cells. TCRdb re-analyzed the 5' RACE reads; it lists each CDR3 protein once, without DNA. The sample table sets out approximately 66,000 distinct CDR3 sequences. Material: naive CXCR3- CD8+ T cells from blood. The receptors stem from a human donor in good health. Some clones in this sample may be carry-over from other donors' samples. Each CDR3 is given with its conserved first and last residue.

TRBV28,TRBJ2-2,CASSSGGLYTGELFF
TRBV5-6,TRBJ2-7,CASSWGTSYEQYF
TRBV20-1,TRBJ2-1,CSARYREEQFF
TRBV29-1,TRBJ2-2,CSVTGNGELFF
TRBV10-3,TRBJ2-7,CAVLADPTYEQYF
TRBV3-1,TRBJ2-3,CASSQTGGEKGNTQYF
TRBV5-4,TRBJ2-3,CASSPTGGRDTQYF
TRBV4-3,TRBJ1-2,CASSQDRQFYGYTF
TRBV28,TRBJ2-3,CASSLWGPSTDTQYF
TRBV29-1,TRBJ2-3,CSVEGGQGGSDTQYF
TRBV29-1,TRBJ2-1,CSGLAGDYNEQFF
TRBV2,TRBJ1-1,CASSLGGDQTEAFF
TRBV27,TRBJ1-5,CASSLSGPTNQPQHF
TRBV20-1,TRBJ2-1,CSTRGQREAFF
TRBV15,TRBJ1-5,CATSRDRGSNQPQHF
TRBV7-3,TRBJ2-3,CASSADLADTQYF
TRBV7-2,TRBJ2-1,CASSLLAGQHNEQFF
TRBV2,TRBJ2-7,CASSGSGRPYEQYF
TRBV14,TRBJ2-7,CASSLLSGSGNEQYF
TRBV20-1,TRBJ1-5,CSARDRTGEGQPQHF
TRBV29-1,TRBJ2-1,CSVEVPNEQFF
TRBV5-1,TRBJ1-1,CASRSGNTEAFF
TRBV7-9,TRBJ1-1,CASSSGTDHNTEAFF
TRBV11-2,TRBJ2-2,CASSSVGVTGELFF
TRBV29-1,TRBJ2-1,CSASGAGRAIRDEQFF
TRBV29-1,TRBJ1-5,CSVASGTGSPQPQHF
TRBV29-1,TRBJ2-2,CSVVPNGRESTGELFF
TRBV3-1,TRBJ1-5,CASSQKLNQPQHF
TRBV12-3/TRBV12-4,TRBJ1-4,CASSLPQGQNEKLFF
TRBV20-1,TRBJ2-1,CSARRVNFNEQFF
TRBV28,TRBJ2-7,CASSLTPGESYEQYF
TRBV29-1,TRBJ1-1,CSVGVGNTEAFF
TRBV4-1,TRBJ2-7,CASSHILGANSYEQYF
TRBV20-1,TRBJ1-1,CSARDRWDTEAFF
TRBV6-5,TRBJ1-2,CASSLPDMDGGYTF
TRBV28,TRBJ2-7,CASTLGVHEQYF
TRBV5-6,TRBJ2-5,CASSLDLWEGRQETQYF
TRBV12-3/TRBV12-4,TRBJ2-5,CASSLPEETQYF
TRBV7-8,TRBJ2-1,CASSLYYRQGGDNEQFF
TRBV11-2,TRBJ1-2,CASSRVSSGPAHYGYTF